These 23 T cell receptor beta chains came from one sample sequenced in a study of STAT5B mutations in CD4+ large granular lymphocyte leukemia. The method was immunoSEQ multiplex PCR; TCRdb's version includes in-frame clones alone and lacks a portion of them. Among tens of thousands of clones, 80% to 85% were seen once, and the ten largest hold approximately 0.4%. Sequencing was performed on CD4+ T cells from blood buffy coats. Source of these receptors: a human donor in good health.

The chain combines TRBV5-1 with TRBJ1-3; TRBD1 matches 11 bases. Germline CDR1 and CDR2: SGHRS and YFSETQ. The CDR3 loop spans 16 amino acids. J lost 2 bases, V lost 4 bases, and 5 bases had no gene match. In DNA form, the CDR3 reads TGCGCCAGCAGCCCAGGACAGGGGGCGGCTGGAAACACCATATATTTT. Encoded protein: CASSPGQGAAGNTIYF.

This clone has only one observation. This chain joins TRBV2 and TRBJ2-5; D unclear. With 6 bases removed from V and 5 bases from J, the gap between germline ends came to 7 bases. Germline lookup yields CDR1 SNHLY and CDR2 FYNNEI. CDR3 size: 11 residues. CDR3 region: CASSPIETQYF. The CDR3 DNA sequence: TGTGCCAGCAGCCCTATCGAGACCCAGTACTTC. Looking up the rest from reference TRBV2 and TRBJ2-5 gives the full variable domain: EPEVTQTPSHQVTQMGQEVILRCVPISNHLYFYWYRQILGQKVEFLVSFYNNEISEKSEIFDDQFSVERPDGSNFTLKIRSTKLEDSAMYFCASSPIETQYFGPGTRLLVL.

The chain couples TRBV21-1 to TRBJ1-1; TRBD1, the table's D call, was not compared with the DNA. TRBV21-1 is termed a pseudogene. The CDR3 has 14 amino acids. CDR3 amino acids: CASSETGGETEAFF. The CDR3 bases are TGTGCCAGCAGCGAGACAGGGGGAGAAACTGAAGCTTTCTTT.

The V and J genes are TRBV7-9 and TRBJ2-3; 7 bases map to TRBD1. Germline V gene lookup returns CDR1 SEHNR and CDR2 FQNEAQ (reference sequence). The CDR3 loop spans 15 amino acids. The V segment lost 5 bases and the J segment 6 bases; nucleotides outside the gene matches: 11. CDR3 in DNA: TGTGCCAGCAGCCGACAGGGCGCCGGGCATGATACGCAGTATTTT. This codes for CASSRQGAGHDTQYF.

J is TRBJ2-3 and V is TRBV5-1; 7 positions agree with TRBD2. The germline gives CDR1 SGHRS, CDR2 YFSETQ. Trimming removed 0 bases from V and 3 bases from J; junction bases left unmatched: 1. The CDR3 has 14 amino acids. CDR3 protein: CASSLAAGTDTQYF. DNA for the CDR3: TGCGCCAGCAGCTTGGCAGCGGGAACAGATACGCAGTATTTT.

V is TRBV7-9 and J is TRBJ2-1; TRBD2 matches 13 bases. The J segment lost 4 bases and the V segment lost 5 bases, leaving 2 bases of the junction unmatched. CDR3 length equals 15 residues. In germline, CDR1 is SEHNR, CDR2 FQNEAQ (reference sequence). For the CDR3, the DNA is TGTGCCAGCAGCCCGGGACTAGCGGGATACAATGAGCAGTTCTTC. It translates to CASSPGLAGYNEQFF. The full variable domain, completed using reference TRBV7-9 and TRBJ2-1, is DTGVSQNPRHKITKRGQNVTFRCDPISEHNRLYWYRQTLGQGPEFLTYFQNEAQLEKSRLLSDRFSAERPKGSFSTLEIQRTEQGDSAMYLCASSPGLAGYNEQFFGPGTRLTVL.

This sequence joins TRBV7-7 and TRBJ2-1; 9 bases line up with TRBD2. In germline, CDR1 is SSHAT, CDR2 FNYEAQ (reference sequence). The CDR3 spans 13 residues. The J segment lost 12 bases and the V segment lost 1 base, leaving 4 bases of the junction unmatched. The CDR3 region is CASSLELAGWQFF. CDR3 nucleotide sequence: TGTGCCAGCAGCTTAGAACTAGCGGGTTGGCAGTTCTTC. Full variable domain (rest looked up from reference TRBV7-7 and TRBJ2-1): GAGVSQSPRYKVTKRGQDVTLRCDPISSHATLYWYQQALGQGPEFLTYFNYEAQPDKSGLPSDRFSAERPEGSISTLTIQRTEQRDSAMYRCASSLELAGWQFFGPGTRLTVL.

The chain couples TRBV5-1 to TRBJ1-6; D gene ambiguous. Germline-derived CDR1 and CDR2 are SGHRS and YFSETQ. V lost 4 bases, J lost 0 bases, and 11 bases lay in between. CDR3 length: 16 amino acids. In nucleotides, the CDR3 is TGCGCCAGCAGCACAACAGCTTACTCCTATAATTCACCCCTCCACTTT. Its protein product is CASSTTAYSYNSPLHF.

The chain joins TRBV5-1 to TRBJ2-1; 8 nucleotides match TRBD1. The CDR3 extends over 14 amino acids. From germline, CDR1 is SGHRS and CDR2 YFSETQ. V lost 4 bases and J lost 8; bases outside the gene matches: 8. CDR3 protein: CASSAGQGRDEQFF. The DNA of the CDR3 is TGCGCCAGCAGCGCCGGACAGGGTCGCGATGAGCAGTTCTTC.

The J gene is TRBJ1-1, the V gene TRBV18; no clear D gene. This CDR3 is built from 13 residues. The V end was cut by 0 bases, the J end by 6 bases, with 8 bases between. The germline V gene has CDR1 KGHSH and CDR2 LQKENI. CDR3 sequence: CASSPPGWSEAFF. The CDR3 region has the DNA TGTGCCAGCTCACCACCAGGGTGGTCTGAAGCTTTCTTT.

This clone was seen more than once but under ten times. This rearrangement joins TRBV5-5 to TRBJ1-4; no definite D call. CDR1 SGHKS and CDR2 YYEKEE come from the germline V gene (reference sequence). Between the trimmed V and J ends, which lost 3 bases and 6 bases, there was a span of 6 bases. The CDR3 sequence is 12 residues long. The chain's CDR3 is CASSWQDEKLFF. The CDR3 region has the DNA TGTGCCAGCAGCTGGCAGGATGAAAAACTGTTTTTT.

The J gene is TRBJ2-1, the V gene TRBV7-3, with 12 bases lining up with TRBD2. The germline V gene encodes CDR1 SGHTA and CDR2 FQGTGA. This CDR3 is built from 15 residues. J lost 7 bases, V lost 5 bases, and 6 bases had no gene match. The CDR3 DNA reads TGTGCCAGCAGCCCTTCTAGCGGGGGGGCTAATGAGCAGTTCTTC. Its protein product is CASSPSSGGANEQFF.

This chain uses TRBV4-1 with TRBJ1-1; D unresolved. Trimming cost V 3 bases and J 1 base, with 9 bases left between them. Germline V CDR1 and CDR2: MGHRA, YSYEKL. The CDR3 totals 14 residues. CDR3 in DNA: TGCGCCAGCAGCCACCCACCCGCGAACACTGAAGCTTTCTTT. Translating gives CASSHPPANTEAFF.

CDR3 coding DNA: TGTGCCAGCAGCTTAGGAGGCGCAGGCCCCTATGGCTACACCTTC. Its translation: CASSLGGAGPYGYTF. The rearrangement joins TRBV11-1 to TRBJ1-2; no reliable D call. CDR3 length: 15 residues. V was cut by 1 base and J by 4 bases, with 13 bases left in between. Germline CDR1 SGHAT, CDR2 FQDESV (reference sequence).

V gene TRBV7-9 combines with J gene TRBJ1-1; 8 positions agree with TRBD1. Germline V gene sequence: CDR1 SEHNR, CDR2 FQNEAQ (reference sequence). The CDR3 extends over 15 amino acids. The J segment lost 1 base and the V segment lost 1 base, leaving 2 bases of the junction unmatched. CDR3 residues: CASSLGTGGNTEAFF. DNA for the CDR3: TGTGCCAGCAGCTTAGGTACAGGGGGGAACACTGAAGCTTTCTTT.

This clone appeared a few times. J is TRBJ1-3 and V is TRBV19; tentative D call: TRBD1 (5 bases). V lost 5 bases, J lost 3 bases, and 11 bases lay in between. This CDR3 is built from 14 residues. Looked up from germline, CDR1 is LNHDA and CDR2 is SQIVND (reference sequence). CDR3 DNA: TGTGCCAGTAGTGTTGGGGGAAGTGGAAACACCATATATTTT. Protein: CASSVGGSGNTIYF.

The chain joins TRBV5-1 to TRBJ1-6; 7 bases match TRBD1. Trimming cost V 0 bases and J 10 bases; bases outside gene matches: 7. The CDR3 is 15 amino acids. Germline CDR1 is SGHRS and CDR2 is YFSETQ. This CDR3 reads CASSLESRGGSPLHF. The CDR3 region has the DNA TGCGCCAGCAGCTTGGAGAGCAGGGGGGGATCACCCCTCCACTTT. Looking up the rest from reference TRBV5-1 and TRBJ1-6 gives the full variable domain: KAGVTQTPRYLIKTRGQQVTLSCSPISGHRSVSWYQQTPGQGLQFLFEYFSETQRNKGNFPGRFSGRQFSNSRSEMNVSTLELGDSALYLCASSLESRGGSPLHFGNGTRLTVT.

This clone was seen a few times. In nucleotides, the CDR3 is TGTGCCAGCAGTTTAGAGGAGACTAGCGGGAGGCAGTACTTC. Residues: CASSLEETSGRQYF. The genes are TRBV27 and TRBJ2-7, with TRBD2 matching 12 bases. This CDR3 is 14 amino acids long. V lost 2 bases and J lost 9; bases outside the gene matches: 5. CDR1 and CDR2 (germline): MNHEY, SMNVEV (reference sequence).

The rearrangement joins TRBV6-1 to TRBJ2-7, with D tentatively TRBD2 (5 bases). V was shortened by 0 bases and J by 0 bases, with 9 bases between the two germline ends. This CDR3 comprises 15 residues. Germline V lookup: CDR1 MNHNS, CDR2 SASEGT. CDR3: CASSEAQRVSYEQYF. CDR3 in DNA: TGTGCCAGCAGTGAAGCGCAGAGGGTCTCCTACGAGCAGTACTTC.

A single count supports this clone. The chain uses TRBV19 and TRBJ2-3, with 10 bases aligning to TRBD2. This CDR3 has 15 residues. Germline V lookup: CDR1 LNHDA, CDR2 SQIVND (reference sequence). J lost 7 bases, V lost 4 bases, and 8 bases had no gene match. As DNA, the CDR3 is TGTGCCAGTAGTAAAACTAGCGGGGTGACCAATACGCAGTATTTT. Translation: CASSKTSGVTNTQYF.

Comment on this clone: An end of the junction does not agree with germline; a read error may underlie this. The V call is TRBV2, the J call TRBJ2-7; maybe TRBD2 (6 bases). The length of the CDR3 is 14 residues. Germline V gene data show CDR1 as SNHLY and CDR2 as FYNNEI. The chain's CDR3 is CASSEWEVSFEQYF. CDR3 nucleotide sequence: TGTGCCAGCAGTGAGTGGGAGGTGTCCTTCGAGCAGTACTTC. Using reference TRBV2 and TRBJ2-7 for the parts outside the CDR3, the full variable domain is EPEVTQTPSHQVTQMGQEVILRCVPISNHLYFYWYRQILGQKVEFLVSFYNNEISEKSEIFDDQFSVERPDGSNFTLKIRSTKLEDSAMYFCASSEWEVSFEQYFGPGTRLTVT.

This rearrangement joins TRBV15 to TRBJ2-3; TRBD1 agrees at 8 bases. This CDR3 contains 13 residues. Germline loops: CDR1 LNHNV, CDR2 YYDKDF (reference sequence). The V gene end was trimmed by 3 bases and the J gene end by 5 bases; junction bases not matched to a gene: 1. The CDR3 spells CATSRGTGDTQYF. Here the CDR3 DNA reads TGTGCCACCAGCAGGGGGACAGGAGATACGCAGTATTTT. The full variable domain, in which reference TRBV15 and TRBJ2-3 provide the parts outside the CDR3, is DAMVIQNPRYQVTQFGKPVTLSCSQTLNHNVMYWYQQKSSQAPKLLFHYYDKDFNNEADTPDNFQSRRPNTSFCFLDIRSPGLGDTAMYLCATSRGTGDTQYFGPGTRLTVL.

This clone was picked up one time. The V gene is TRBV7-9, the J gene TRBJ2-1; maybe TRBD1 (8 bases). V was shortened by 8 bases and J by 7 bases, with 24 bases between the two germline ends. Germline V gene sequence: CDR1 SEHNR, CDR2 FQNEAQ (reference sequence). The CDR3 has 16 residues. In DNA form, the CDR3 reads TGTGCCAGCCAAACAACAGGGGGGGGGTCCCGGAATGAGCAGTTCTTC. It translates to CASQTTGGGSRNEQFF.